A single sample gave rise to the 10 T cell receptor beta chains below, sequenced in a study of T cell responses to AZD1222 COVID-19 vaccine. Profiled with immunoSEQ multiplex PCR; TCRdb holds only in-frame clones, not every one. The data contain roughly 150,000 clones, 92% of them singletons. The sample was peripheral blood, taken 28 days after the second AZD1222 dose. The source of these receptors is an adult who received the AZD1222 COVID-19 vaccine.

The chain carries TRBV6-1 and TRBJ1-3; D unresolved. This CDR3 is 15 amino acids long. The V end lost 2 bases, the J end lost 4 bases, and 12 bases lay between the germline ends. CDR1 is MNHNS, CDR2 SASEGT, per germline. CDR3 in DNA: TGTGCCAGCAGTGAATGGAGGGCAGGAGGAAACACCATATATTTT. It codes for CASSEWRAGGNTIYF.

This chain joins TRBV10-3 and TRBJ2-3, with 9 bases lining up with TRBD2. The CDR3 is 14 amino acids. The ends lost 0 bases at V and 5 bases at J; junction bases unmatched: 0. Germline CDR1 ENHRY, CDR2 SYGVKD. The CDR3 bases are TGTGCCATCAGTGAGTCGACTAGCGGAGATACGCAGTATTTT. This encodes CAISESTSGDTQYF.

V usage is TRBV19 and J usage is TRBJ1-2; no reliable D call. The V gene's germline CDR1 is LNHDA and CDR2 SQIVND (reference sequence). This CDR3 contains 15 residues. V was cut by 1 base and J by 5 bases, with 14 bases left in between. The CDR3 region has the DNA TGTGCCAGTAGTATAGTAACAGCCCCATCTTATGGCTACACCTTC. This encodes CASSIVTAPSYGYTF. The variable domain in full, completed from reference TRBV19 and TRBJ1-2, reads DGGITQSPKYLFRKEGQNVTLSCEQNLNHDAMYWYRQDPGQGLRLIYYSQIVNDFQKGDIAEGYSVSREKKESFPLTVTSAQKNPTAFYLCASSIVTAPSYGYTFGSGTRLTVV.

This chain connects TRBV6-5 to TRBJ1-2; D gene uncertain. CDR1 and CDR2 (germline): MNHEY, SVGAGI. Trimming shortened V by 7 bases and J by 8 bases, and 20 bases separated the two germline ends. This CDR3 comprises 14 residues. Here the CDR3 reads CASTLLGGLEGYTF. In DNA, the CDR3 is TGTGCCAGCACCCTACTTGGAGGCCTAGAGGGCTACACCTTC.

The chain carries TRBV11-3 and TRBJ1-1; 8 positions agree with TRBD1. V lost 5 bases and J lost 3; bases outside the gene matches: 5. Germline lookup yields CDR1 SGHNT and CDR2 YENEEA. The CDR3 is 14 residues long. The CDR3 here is CASSQTTGDTEAFF. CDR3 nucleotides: TGTGCCAGCAGCCAAACGACAGGGGACACTGAAGCTTTCTTT.

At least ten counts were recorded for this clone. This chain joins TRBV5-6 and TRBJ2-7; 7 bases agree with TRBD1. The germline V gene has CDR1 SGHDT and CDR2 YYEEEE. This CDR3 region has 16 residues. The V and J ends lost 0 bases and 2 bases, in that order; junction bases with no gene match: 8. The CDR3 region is CASSLVAGTDPYEQYF. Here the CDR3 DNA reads TGTGCCAGCAGCTTGGTGGCCGGGACAGACCCCTACGAGCAGTACTTC.

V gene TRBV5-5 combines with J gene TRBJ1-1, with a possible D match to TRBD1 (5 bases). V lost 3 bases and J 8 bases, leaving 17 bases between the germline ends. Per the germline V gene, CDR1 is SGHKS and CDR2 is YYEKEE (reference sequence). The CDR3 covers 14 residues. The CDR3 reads CASSWIPGASEAFF. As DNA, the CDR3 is TGTGCCAGCAGCTGGATCCCCGGGGCCTCGGAAGCTTTCTTT.

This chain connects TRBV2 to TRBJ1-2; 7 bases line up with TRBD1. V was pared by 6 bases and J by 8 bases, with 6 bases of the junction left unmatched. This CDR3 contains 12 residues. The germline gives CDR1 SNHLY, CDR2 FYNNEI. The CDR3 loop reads CASRTTGLGYTF. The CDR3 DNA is TGTGCCAGCAGGACGACAGGGTTGGGCTACACCTTC.

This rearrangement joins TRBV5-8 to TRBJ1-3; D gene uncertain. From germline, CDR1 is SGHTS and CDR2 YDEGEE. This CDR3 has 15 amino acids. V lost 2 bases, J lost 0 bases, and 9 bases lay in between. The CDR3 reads CASSFDGPSGNTIYF. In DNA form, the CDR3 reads TGTGCCAGCAGCTTTGACGGGCCCTCTGGAAACACCATATATTTT.

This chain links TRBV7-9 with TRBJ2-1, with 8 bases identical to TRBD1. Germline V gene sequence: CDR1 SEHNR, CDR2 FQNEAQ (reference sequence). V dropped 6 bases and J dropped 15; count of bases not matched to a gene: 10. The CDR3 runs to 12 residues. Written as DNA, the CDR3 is TGTGCCAGCAGTTATCCGGGACAGGAGATGTTCTTC. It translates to CASSYPGQEMFF.